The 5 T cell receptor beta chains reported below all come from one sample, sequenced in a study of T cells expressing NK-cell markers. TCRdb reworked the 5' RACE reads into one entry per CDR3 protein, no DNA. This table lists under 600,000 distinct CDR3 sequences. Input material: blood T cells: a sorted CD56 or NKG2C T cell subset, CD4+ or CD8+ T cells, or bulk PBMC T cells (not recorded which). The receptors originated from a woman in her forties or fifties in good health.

The CDR3 loop reads CASTRRGPSYEQYF. The chain has TRBV6-1 and TRBJ2-7; with no DNA, the TCRdb D assignment of TRBD1 cannot be verified. Germline values: CDR1 MNHNS, CDR2 SASEGT. The CDR3 length is 14 residues.

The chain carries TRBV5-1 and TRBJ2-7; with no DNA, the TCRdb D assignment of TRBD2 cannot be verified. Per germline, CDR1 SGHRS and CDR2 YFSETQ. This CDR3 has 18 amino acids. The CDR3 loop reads CASSAGLAGGYLSYEQYF.

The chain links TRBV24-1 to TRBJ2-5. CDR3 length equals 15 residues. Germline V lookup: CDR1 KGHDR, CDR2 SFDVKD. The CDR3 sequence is CATSDSKGFGETQYF.

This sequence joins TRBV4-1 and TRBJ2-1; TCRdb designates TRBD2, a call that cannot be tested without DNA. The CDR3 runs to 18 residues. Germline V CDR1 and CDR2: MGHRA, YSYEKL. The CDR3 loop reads CASSQLSLAEQRYNEQFF.

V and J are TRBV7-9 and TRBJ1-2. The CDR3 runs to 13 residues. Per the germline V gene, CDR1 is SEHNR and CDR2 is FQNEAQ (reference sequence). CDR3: CASSASRTHGYTF.